This T cell receptor beta chain was profiled in a study of blood T cell repertoires in COVID-19. The overall study: The analysed material was cDNA or gDNA that came from T cells, B-cell-depleted T cells, or PBMCs.

Participants were aged about 18 to 89 years from around 26 US areas. Each participant's cohort was designated according to participant-reported clinical history. Original handling: Amplification with reference gene primers provided the estimates of nucleated cell counts. Measured with immunoSEQ multiplex PCR; TCRdb has only the in-frame clones, and not every one. Clone size and the V and J calls come from that table; the DNA yielded D and trimming. The sample carries more than 300,000 clones, 85% to 95% recorded once. J gave up 1 base and V 0 bases, and 4 bases lay outside the gene matches. The germline V gene encodes CDR1 SGHRS and CDR2 YFSETQ. CDR3 size: 16 residues.

The chain recombines TRBV5-1 with TRBJ2-3; 8 bases fit TRBD2. The sample taken for sequencing was PBMCs or T cells enriched from blood (not recorded which). This clonotype was obtained from a woman younger than 45 who had been exposed to COVID-19. In DNA form, the CDR3 reads TGCGCCAGCAGCTTGGGTAGCGGGGTAGGCACAGATACGCAGTATTTT. Translation: CASSLGSGVGTDTQYF. The complete variable domain, with remaining parts taken from reference TRBV5-1 and TRBJ2-3, reads KAGVTQTPRYLIKTRGQQVTLSCSPISGHRSVSWYQQTPGQGLQFLFEYFSETQRNKGNFPGRFSGRQFSNSRSEMNVSTLELGDSALYLCASSLGSGVGTDTQYFGPGTRLTVL.